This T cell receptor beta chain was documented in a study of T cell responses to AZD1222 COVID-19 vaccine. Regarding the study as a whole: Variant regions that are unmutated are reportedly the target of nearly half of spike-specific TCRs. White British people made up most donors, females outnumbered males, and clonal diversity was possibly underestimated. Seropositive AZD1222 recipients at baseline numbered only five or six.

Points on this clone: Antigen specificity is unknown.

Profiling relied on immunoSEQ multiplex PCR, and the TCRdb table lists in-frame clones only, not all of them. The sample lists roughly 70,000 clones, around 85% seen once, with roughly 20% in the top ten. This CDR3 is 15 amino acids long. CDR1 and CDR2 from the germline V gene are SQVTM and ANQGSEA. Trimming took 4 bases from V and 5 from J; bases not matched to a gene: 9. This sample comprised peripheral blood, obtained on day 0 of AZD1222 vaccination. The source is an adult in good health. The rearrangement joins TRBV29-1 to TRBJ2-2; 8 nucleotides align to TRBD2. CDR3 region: CSVGRLAGPTGELFF. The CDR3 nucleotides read TGCAGCGTTGGTAGGCTAGCGGGTCCAACCGGGGAGCTGTTTTTT.